One and the same sample provided the 32 T cell receptor beta chains below, sequenced in a study of response to subunit inactivated influenza vaccine. A single record per CDR3 protein comes from TCRdb applying MiXCR to the RT-PCR reads. The sample lists around 160,000 distinct CDR3 sequences, roughly 10% occurring once. The material was non-naive T cells sorted from PBMCs, obtained 45 days after vaccination. The receptors derive from a man in his forties or fifties who received an inactivated influenza vaccine.

This clonotype was seen repeatedly, ten times or more. This chain uses TRBV5-1 with TRBJ1-1; D unresolved. V was shortened by 0 bases and J by 5 bases, with 14 bases between the two germline ends. The CDR3 runs to 15 residues. Germline CDR1 and CDR2: SGHRS and YFSETQ. The CDR3 reads CASSLGYGTQTEAFF. CDR3 coding DNA: TGCGCCAGCAGCTTGGGGTATGGAACCCAGACTGAAGCTTTCTTT.

This clonotype was seen a handful of times. This chain joins TRBV24-1 and TRBJ2-2; 15 bases are a match to TRBD2. CDR3 length equals 17 residues. J was trimmed by 7 bases and V by 2 bases; bases with no gene match: 4. CDR1 KGHDR and CDR2 SFDVKD come from the germline V gene. The CDR3 bases are TGTGCCACCAGTGATTCCGGACTAGCGGGAGGGAACGGGGAGCTGTTTTTT. Its protein product is CATSDSGLAGGNGELFF.

This clonotype was seen a few times. The chain combines TRBV3-1 with TRBJ2-2; D unresolved. The germline V gene encodes CDR1 LGHDT and CDR2 YNNKEL (reference sequence). The length of the CDR3 is 13 residues. With 4 bases removed from V and 6 bases from J, the gap between germline ends came to 9 bases. CDR3: CASSRQRPGELFF. CDR3 in DNA: TGTGCCAGCAGCCGACAAAGGCCCGGGGAGCTGTTTTTT.

This clonotype was detected ten times or more. The rearrangement joins TRBV14 to TRBJ2-1; 7 nucleotides match TRBD2. The junction had 3 bases not matched to a gene; V was cut back by 4 bases and J by 3 bases. Germline V gives CDR1 SGHDN, CDR2 FVKESK. The CDR3 consists of 14 residues. CDR3 loop: CASSLRDYYNEQFF. The CDR3 DNA follows: TGTGCCAGCAGCCTCCGGGACTACTACAATGAGCAGTTCTTC.

This clonotype came up many times. This rearrangement joins TRBV20-1 to TRBJ1-2, with TRBD1 matching over 7 bases. This CDR3 has 14 residues. V was pared by 4 bases and J by 3 bases, with 8 bases of the junction left unmatched. Germline V CDR1 and CDR2: DFQATT, SNEGSKA (reference sequence). Written as DNA, the CDR3 is TGCAGTGCTACACCCTACAGGGGCGACTATGGCTACACCTTC. As protein: CSATPYRGDYGYTF.

This clonotype was recorded at least ten times. This chain joins TRBV12-3 or TRBV12-4 and TRBJ2-1, with D possibly matching TRBD2 (6 bases). With 0 bases removed from V and 2 bases from J, the gap between germline ends came to 8 bases. This CDR3 has 15 amino acids. In nucleotides, the CDR3 is TGTGCCAGCAGTTTAGCGGGAGGCACCTACAATGAGCAGTTCTTC. It translates to CASSLAGGTYNEQFF.

The chain employs TRBV10-2 and TRBJ2-7; 11 nucleotides align to TRBD1. V lost 6 bases to trimming and J lost 7 bases; unmatched junction nucleotides: 11. The CDR3 is made up of 15 amino acids. Germline CDR1 and CDR2: WSHSY and SAAADI. CDR3 DNA: TGCGCCAGCAGAGGCCTAGGACAGGGGGCTGGAGAGCAGTACTTC. Translation gives CASRGLGQGAGEQYF.

This chain connects TRBV10-3 to TRBJ1-2; D is undetermined. The CDR3 is made up of 13 amino acids. The germline gives CDR1 ENHRY, CDR2 SYGVKD. Trimming removed 3 bases at V and 3 bases at J, with 8 bases between. In nucleotides, the CDR3 is TGTGCCATCAGTGAATACAAGGACTATGGCTACACCTTC. It specifies CAISEYKDYGYTF.

This clonotype was seen only a few times. The V gene is TRBV6-1, the J gene TRBJ1-5, with 7 bases fitting TRBD1. In germline, CDR1 is MNHNS, CDR2 SASEGT. The V and J ends lost 8 bases and 1 base, in that order; junction bases with no gene match: 8. This CDR3 spans 15 amino acids. The CDR3 DNA reads as TGTGCCAGCGCCAAGACAGGGTGGAGCAATCAGCCCCAGCATTTT. This gives the protein CASAKTGWSNQPQHF.

This clonotype was detected ten times or more. This chain links TRBV20-1 with TRBJ2-1; TRBD1 aligns across 11 bases. Losses at the gene ends were 5 bases for V and 4 bases for J; bases not matched to a gene: 10. The V gene's germline CDR1 is DFQATT and CDR2 SNEGSKA (reference sequence). The CDR3 consists of 16 residues. CDR3 sequence (DNA): TGCAGTGCTCCTGGGGACAGGGGGGGGGAGTACAATGAGCAGTTCTTC. Its protein is CSAPGDRGGEYNEQFF.

In this sample, this clonotype turned up many times. This rearrangement joins TRBV3-1 to TRBJ2-5; tentatively, D is TRBD2 (7 bases). Germline assignment: CDR1 LGHDT and CDR2 YNNKEL (reference sequence). V was pared by 0 bases and J by 2 bases, with 25 bases between. The CDR3 is made up of 20 amino acids. The CDR3 loop is CASSQDPLTNREGPQETQYF. The CDR3 region has the DNA TGTGCCAGCAGCCAAGATCCCCTAACCAACAGGGAGGGTCCACAAGAGACCCAGTACTTC.

This chain connects TRBV15 to TRBJ2-4; D gene unclear. Trimming removed 5 bases at V and 3 bases at J, with 8 bases between. CDR1 is LNHNV, CDR2 YYDKDF, per germline (reference sequence). The CDR3 totals 13 residues. The CDR3 DNA reads as TGTGCCACCAGCGACGGCCGCAAAAACATTCAGTACTTC. Encoded protein: CATSDGRKNIQYF. Together with reference TRBV15 and TRBJ2-4, the CDR3 gives the full variable domain: DAMVIQNPRYQVTQFGKPVTLSCSQTLNHNVMYWYQQKSSQAPKLLFHYYDKDFNNEADTPDNFQSRRPNTSFCFLDIRSPGLGDTAMYLCATSDGRKNIQYFGAGTRLSVL.

This clonotype came up many times. The chain uses TRBV20-1 and TRBJ1-5, with D possibly being TRBD1 (6 bases). The V end was cut by 1 base, the J end by 1 base, with 26 bases between. CDR1 is DFQATT and CDR2 is SNEGSKA in the germline V gene (reference sequence). This CDR3 spans 20 amino acids. CDR3 amino acids: CSARALMGGGARMSNQPQHF. The CDR3 region has the DNA TGCAGTGCTAGAGCTTTAATGGGAGGGGGAGCTCGGATGAGCAATCAGCCCCAGCATTTT.

The J gene is TRBJ2-7, the V gene TRBV10-3, with 9 bases aligning to TRBD1. The CDR3 loop spans 15 amino acids. The germline CDR1 and CDR2 sequences are ENHRY and SYGVKD. The ends lost 7 bases at V and 2 bases at J; junction bases unmatched: 9. The CDR3 DNA reads TGTGCCATCACTCCCGGGACAGGGCCCCCCTACGAGCAGTACTTC. Translating it yields CAITPGTGPPYEQYF.

In the case of this clonotype: This sequence may be a read error, since a much larger clone differs from it by one base. The chain links TRBV12-3 or TRBV12-4 to TRBJ2-3, with 12 bases fitting TRBD2. With 7 bases clipped from V and 14 bases from J, the junction kept 4 bases outside the gene matches. This CDR3 region has 11 residues. The CDR3 is CASITSGGTYF. CDR3 bases: TGTGCCAGCATAACTAGCGGGGGGACGTATTTT.

This chain links TRBV5-1 with TRBJ2-7, with TRBD1 identical over 12 bases. This CDR3 is built from 16 residues. V dropped 4 bases and J dropped 6; count of bases not matched to a gene: 11. Germline lookup yields CDR1 SGHRS and CDR2 YFSETQ. The CDR3 reads CASSPPGQGARREQYF. The CDR3 DNA follows: TGCGCCAGCAGCCCGCCGGGACAGGGGGCTCGGCGCGAGCAGTACTTC.

This chain connects TRBV7-2 to TRBJ2-4; D remains ambiguous. Germline CDR1 reads SGHTA; CDR2 reads FQGNSA. The V end lost 4 bases, the J end lost 0 bases, and 13 bases lay between the germline ends. This CDR3 spans 16 amino acids. The CDR3 DNA reads as TGTGCCAGCAGCTCTCCCCGACGATTAGCCAAAAACATTCAGTACTTC. The encoded protein is CASSSPRRLAKNIQYF.

The table lists this clonotype with a few counts. The chain has TRBV7-2 and TRBJ2-1; no reliable D call. Between the trimmed V and J ends, which lost 0 bases and 7 bases, there was a span of 13 bases. The CDR3 has 15 residues. The germline V gene has CDR1 SGHTA and CDR2 FQGNSA. For the CDR3, the DNA is TGTGCCAGCAGCTTAGCTACAGCTATCCGTAATGAGCAGTTCTTC. Its protein is CASSLATAIRNEQFF.

As regards this clonotype: Germline and junction disagree at one end, which may indicate a read error. V gene TRBV4-2 combines with J gene TRBJ1-5; TRBD1 matches 7 bases. The CDR3 is 14 amino acids. The germline V gene encodes CDR1 LGHNA and CDR2 YNFKEQ. CDR3 residues: CASSQVTGDQPQLF. The CDR3 DNA reads TGTGCCAGCAGCCAAGTCACAGGGGATCAGCCCCAGCTTTTT.

This clonotype was counted only a few times. The chain joins TRBV3-1 to TRBJ2-3; no reliable D call. This CDR3 has 13 amino acids. Trimming stripped 0 bases from V and 7 bases from J, with 8 bases between. Germline V CDR1 and CDR2: LGHDT, YNNKEL (reference sequence). The CDR3 loop reads CASSQEGWNTQYF. The CDR3, as DNA: TGTGCCAGCAGCCAAGAAGGCTGGAATACGCAGTATTTT.

The chain recombines TRBV7-2 with TRBJ2-1; D is uncertain. CDR1 and CDR2 from the germline V gene are SGHTA and FQGNSA. V was pared by 0 bases and J by 8 bases, with 8 bases between. This CDR3 is built from 13 residues. The CDR3 spells CASSLALTYEQFF. The CDR3 DNA follows: TGTGCCAGCAGCTTAGCGTTGACGTATGAGCAGTTCTTC. Filled out from reference TRBV7-2 and TRBJ2-1, the complete variable domain reads GAGVSQSPSNKVTEKGKDVELRCDPISGHTALYWYRQSLGQGLEFLIYFQGNSAPDKSGLPSDRFSAERTGGSVSTLTIQRTQQEDSAVYLCASSLALTYEQFFGPGTRLTVL.

This clonotype showed up just a few times. The chain employs TRBV7-2 and TRBJ2-7; 13 positions match TRBD2. Germline CDR1 is SGHTA and CDR2 is FQGNSA. There are 14 residues in the CDR3. J gave up 7 bases and V 5 bases, and 5 bases lay outside the gene matches. In nucleotides, the CDR3 is TGTGCCAGCAGCGAACTAGCGGGAGGGCTGGAGCAGTACTTC. Its protein is CASSELAGGLEQYF.

This clonotype was counted at least ten times. The rearrangement uses TRBV29-1 and TRBJ1-4, with TRBD1 as a possible D gene (5 bases). Germline CDR1 reads SQVTM; CDR2 reads ANQGSEA. The CDR3 runs to 11 residues. The germline V and J ends were trimmed by 6 bases and 4 bases, with 6 bases remaining between them. CDR3 bases: TGCAGCGTGGGGGATAATGAAAAACTGTTTTTT. Translated: CSVGDNEKLFF. Using reference TRBV29-1 and TRBJ1-4 for the parts outside the CDR3, the full variable domain is SAVISQKPSRDICQRGTSLTIQCQVDSQVTMMFWYRQQPGQSLTLIATANQGSEATYESGFVIDKFPISRPNLTFSTLTVSNMSPEDSSIYLCSVGDNEKLFFGSGTQLSVL.

The sample holds a few counts of this clonotype. The rearrangement joins TRBV19 to TRBJ1-2, with 7 bases aligning to TRBD1. The J segment lost 5 bases and the V segment lost 4 bases, leaving 7 bases of the junction unmatched. Germline V gene data show CDR1 as LNHDA and CDR2 as SQIVND (reference sequence). This CDR3 is built from 14 residues. The CDR3 sequence is CASSTRDRGYGYTF. The CDR3 nucleotides are TGTGCCAGTAGTACCCGGGACAGAGGGTATGGCTACACCTTC.

This clonotype has at least ten counts. The chain is built from TRBV5-6 and TRBJ2-1; TRBD2 might be the D (6 bases). The V and J ends lost 3 bases and 16 bases respectively, with 17 bases between them. CDR1 is SGHDT, CDR2 YYEEEE, per germline. The CDR3 has 12 amino acids. The CDR3 coding sequence is TGTGCCAGCAGCTCTTGGGACTCGGGGTTTTTCTTC. It codes for CASSSWDSGFFF.

This clonotype was counted ten times or more. The chain has TRBV11-2 and TRBJ1-2; unclear D gene. V dropped 3 bases and J dropped 5 bases, with 10 bases sitting between them. Looked up from germline, CDR1 is SGHAT and CDR2 is FQNNGV. The CDR3 contains 13 residues. Here the CDR3 reads CASSFRSPYGYTF. CDR3 bases: TGTGCCAGCAGCTTCCGATCCCCATATGGCTACACCTTC.

The chain is built from TRBV21-1 and TRBJ2-7; the tabulated D call, TRBD1, remains unverified against the DNA. TRBV21-1 is labeled a pseudogene. The CDR3 loop spans 15 amino acids. The CDR3 is CASSSHRGFSYEQYF. In DNA, the CDR3 is TGTGCCAGCAGCAGCCACAGGGGCTTTTCCTACGAGCAGTACTTC.

J is TRBJ1-6 and V is TRBV12-3 or TRBV12-4; TRBD1 aligns across 8 bases. V shed 4 bases, J shed 5 bases, and the junction held 4 bases outside the gene matches. The CDR3 spans 15 residues. The CDR3 is CASSSRQGNNSPLHF. The CDR3 region has the DNA TGTGCCAGCAGTTCCCGACAGGGGAATAATTCACCCCTCCACTTT.

This clonotype was counted ten times or more. The chain joins TRBV5-6 to TRBJ2-5; D remains ambiguous. Trimming removed 4 bases from V and 2 bases from J, with 9 bases in between. The CDR3 spans 13 residues. Germline V gives CDR1 SGHDT, CDR2 YYEEEE. The CDR3 bases are TGTGCCAGCAGCCCGCTCGAGCAAGAGACCCAGTACTTC. It encodes CASSPLEQETQYF.

This clonotype has just a few counts. This sequence joins TRBV7-2 and TRBJ1-2; a weak D match, TRBD1 (5 bases). Germline lookup yields CDR1 SGHTA and CDR2 FQGNSA. This CDR3 spans 14 amino acids. V lost 5 bases to trimming and J lost 6 bases, with 16 bases between them. The CDR3 nucleotides read TGTGCCAGCAGCCACCCTAACAGGTTGGATGGCTACACCTTC. As protein: CASSHPNRLDGYTF.

This clonotype was recorded many times. The V gene is TRBV12-3 or TRBV12-4, the J gene TRBJ1-4; no clear D. This CDR3 region has 11 residues. The V end lost 6 bases, the J end lost 8 bases, and 7 bases lay between the germline ends. The CDR3 sequence: CASSHIEKLFF. In nucleotides, the CDR3 is TGTGCCAGCAGCCACATAGAAAAACTGTTTTTT.

V is TRBV5-6 and J is TRBJ2-7; 10 bases agree with TRBD1. Germline loops: CDR1 SGHDT, CDR2 YYEEEE. The CDR3 length is 14 residues. V lost 6 bases to trimming and J lost 2 bases; unmatched junction nucleotides: 5. The CDR3: CASTGTGATYEQYF. In nucleotides, the CDR3 is TGTGCCAGCACCGGGACAGGGGCGACCTACGAGCAGTACTTC. The full variable domain, rest sourced from reference TRBV5-6 and TRBJ2-7, is DAGVTQSPTHLIKTRGQQVTLRCSPKSGHDTVSWYQQALGQGPQFIFQYYEEEERQRGNFPDRFSGHQFPNYSSELNVNALLLGDSALYLCASTGTGATYEQYFGPGTRLTVT.